This TCR beta chain emerged from a study of T cell clonality in common variable immunodeficiency. General study results and limits: Reportedly, TCR beta sequences from common variable immunodeficiency showed fewer deletions and N-nucleotide insertions.

The data were produced by immunoSEQ multiplex PCR, yet TCRdb's version contains in-frame clones alone and is incomplete. The sample includes around 15,000 clones, none of them occurring once. This clone occurred a few times. What it binds is not known. The read terminates 3 residues ahead of where the CDR3 ends, so the germline J gene completes it. All CVID subjects were on immunoglobulin replacement for at least one year. Blood came from CVID subjects not ill and not taking immunomodulatory or immunosuppressive medication. V lost 6 bases to trimming and J lost 0 bases; unmatched junction nucleotides: 6. The CDR3 totals 15 residues. The germline CDR1 and CDR2 sequences are LNHDA and SQIVND (reference sequence).

V and J are TRBV19 and TRBJ2-7; 9 bases map to TRBD1. Sequenced input: peripheral blood mononuclear cells. The receptor's source is a human donor with common variable immunodeficiency. CDR3 sequence reads: CASSKGQGGSYEQYF. CDR3 DNA (partial): TGTGCCAGTAGCAAGGGACAGGGAGGCTCCTACGAG.